The text below deals with one T cell receptor (beta chain). V was clipped by 3 bases and J by 4 bases, with 16 bases between them. The length of the CDR3 is 15 residues. Germline V CDR1 and CDR2: SGHTA, FQGNSA. These data originate in a study of blood T cell repertoires in COVID-19. TCRdb's table, derived via immunoSEQ multiplex PCR, lists solely in-frame clones and lacks some. Of about 220,000 clones listed, 75% to 85% were seen once; the top ten hold about 13%. The source of this sequence is a human donor in a cohort sampled during active COVID-19. The chain is built from TRBV7-2 and TRBJ2-7, with a tentative D call TRBD2 (6 bases). Material: peripheral blood. The CDR3 here is CASSFHYGGEYEQYF. CDR3 nucleotide sequence: TGTGCCAGCAGCTTTCACTACGGAGGGGAATACGAGCAGTACTTC. The full variable domain, in which reference TRBV7-2 and TRBJ2-7 provide the parts outside the CDR3, is GAGVSQSPSNKVTEKGKDVELRCDPISGHTALYWYRQSLGQGLEFLIYFQGNSAPDKSGLPSDRFSAERTGGSVSTLTIQRTQQEDSAVYLCASSFHYGGEYEQYFGPGTRLTVT.